This TCR beta chain was recovered during a study of blood T cell repertoires in COVID-19. About the research overall: Specimens from acute and convalescent COVID-19 originated in the United States, Italy and Spain. The cDNA or gDNA used as material had been derived from T cells, B-cell-depleted T cells, or PBMCs.

Original processing notes: Cell counts per sample came from amplifying reference gene primers. Libraries were prepared by immunoSEQ multiplex PCR; TCRdb keeps only in-frame clonotypes and omits some of them. V, J and clone size reflect that table, while D and trimming were determined from the DNA. Seen here are approximately 270,000 clones, around 89% observed once, and the top ten hold approximately 0.84%. Trimming left V 6 bases short and J 5 bases short, with 14 bases between. The germline V gene has CDR1 SNHLY and CDR2 FYNNEI. There are 14 residues in the CDR3. The sample was peripheral blood. The chain links TRBV2 to TRBJ1-5; D possibly corresponds to TRBD1 (6 bases). This TCR was sampled from a man aged 25-40 years with acute or convalescent COVID-19. This CDR3 reads CASRSTGPYQPQHF. The CDR3 DNA is TGTGCCAGCAGGTCGACAGGACCATATCAGCCCCAGCATTTT.